This T cell receptor (beta chain) was captured in a study of glioma-infiltrating T cells after dendritic cell vaccination (TCRdb year 2016). About the investigation overall: The cohort comprised approximately 15 glioblastoma patients from Phase I and II dendritic cell vaccination trials, 9 newly diagnosed and 6 with recurrent disease. Patients received autologous tumor lysate-pulsed dendritic cell vaccination between about 2002 and 2012. To make the vaccine, monocyte-derived dendritic cells were cultured for roughly seven days with IL-4 and GM-CSF and then pulsed overnight with autologous tumor lysate. Patients received three intradermal dendritic cell vaccine injections at biweekly intervals in the arm below the axilla. Tumor-infiltrating lymphocyte content was quantified and tumor and blood repertoires were compared in dendritic cell-vaccinated glioblastoma patients by deep sequencing of TCR beta CDR3 regions. Survival after dendritic cell vaccination was correlated with TCR sequencing metrics, such as TIL content and the overlap between tumor and blood repertoires. Beyond this particular receptor, the publication reports: After dendritic cell vaccination, a higher estimated pretreatment TIL content predicted longer time to progression and overall survival. TCR clonality showed no direct relationship with survival, which suggests that a diverse polyclonal response may be important. The response model built on TCR overlap across three groups was characterized as speculative, with prospective validation still needed. The cohort was small and heterogeneous, few patients had complete blood and tumor sets, and even fewer had initial-recurrent tumor pairs.

The sample holds one count of this clone. No cognate antigen has been identified for it. Per-base qualities were not stored, and no clone one base away is much larger. Patients were selected on the basis of adequate residual fresh-frozen tumor tissue and more than two years of available survival data. None of the glioblastoma patients carried an isocitrate dehydrogenase mutation, although molecular status otherwise varied. PBMC were collected before vaccination, two weeks after the third vaccination, and at tumor progression when it occurred. The Qiagen DNeasy Blood extraction Kit was used for extraction of genomic DNA. According to the germline V gene, CDR1 reads SGHTA and CDR2 reads FQGNSA. The CDR3 has 18 amino acids, counting the end cysteine and phenylalanine. Of all the DNA, just the CDR3 is kept, 54 bases in frame from base 1. V is shortened by 2 bases, J by 5 bases, and the region joining them spans 22 bases.

Using the immunoSEQ assay, TCRB CDR3 regions were amplified from 2 to 2.5 micrograms of genomic DNA, or from all available DNA when less than that was on hand. The multiplex PCR employed 60 forward primers targeting TCR V beta segments and 13 reverse primers targeting J beta segments. Synthetic control templates were spiked into each sample at limiting dilution to estimate reads per starting template. Sequencing produced 87 bp reads on the Illumina HiSeq System. Concerning the study's data processing: PCR and sequencing errors were removed by merging closely related sequences with a nearest neighbor algorithm. TCR overlap was measured as the percentage of unique tumor TCR beta sequences that were also present in the peripheral blood of the same patient. TCRdb holds this immuneACCESS table with in-frame rearrangements only. Some clones are missing; in checked studies, unresolved V genes explain under half, and the rest has no known cause. D and trimming were read from the DNA, whereas the V and J calls and clone size are those reported in that table. The sample yields around 96,000 clones; approximately 81% were counted once. Around 5.9% of the sample is in the top ten clones.

This TCR was recovered from a human donor with glioblastoma. The chain uses TRBV7-2 and TRBJ2-1; the D gene is perhaps TRBD2, on 5 matching bases. Specimen: blood, collected before dendritic cell vaccination. CDR3 sequence: CASSLFGLPMANHNEQFF. The DNA sequence is given as TGTGCCAGCAGCTTATTTGGACTCCCGATGGCCAATCACAATGAGCAGTTCTTC.